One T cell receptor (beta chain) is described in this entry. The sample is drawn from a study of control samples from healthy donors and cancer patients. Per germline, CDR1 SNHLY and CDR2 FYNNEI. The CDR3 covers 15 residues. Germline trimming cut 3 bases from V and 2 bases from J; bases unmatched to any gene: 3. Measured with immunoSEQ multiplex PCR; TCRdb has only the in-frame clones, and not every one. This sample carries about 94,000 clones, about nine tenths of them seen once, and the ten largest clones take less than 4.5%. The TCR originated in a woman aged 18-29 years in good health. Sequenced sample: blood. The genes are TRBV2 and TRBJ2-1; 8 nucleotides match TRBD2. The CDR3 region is CASSEGGGTYNEQFF. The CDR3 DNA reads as TGTGCCAGCAGTGAGGGCGGGGGGACCTACAATGAGCAGTTCTTC.